This TCR beta chain is drawn from a study of Tregs in tolerant kidney transplant recipients. General study findings and limits: Biological reproducibility was not directly addressed in this study. Nucleotide sequences could not be compared across some patients' samples due to primer changes.

CDR1 is LNHDA and CDR2 is SQIVND in the germline V gene (reference sequence). Trimming removed 6 bases from V and 2 bases from J; junction bases left unmatched: 3. The CDR3 runs 15 residues. With regard to this clone: Antigen unknown. The CDR3 end is not reached by the read, which stops 3 residues before it; the germline J gene fills it in.

Sequencing used immunoSEQ multiplex PCR; TCRdb keeps in-frame clones, though not all of them. Here the sample table reports some 25,000 clones. Related graft donors supplied nonmyeloablative bone marrow transplants, and mixed chimerism was transient. This rearrangement joins TRBV19 to TRBJ2-6; TRBD1 agrees at 8 bases. The sequences come from CD4+ T cells from blood (PBMCs), collected 6 months after the transplant. The receptor was isolated from a human patient who received a combined kidney and bone marrow transplant. Some T cells may possibly be graft donor cells. The CDR3 is CASRLQGAGANVLTF. Incomplete CDR3 DNA: TGTGCCAGTAGGCTACAGGGGGCTGGGGCCAACGTC.